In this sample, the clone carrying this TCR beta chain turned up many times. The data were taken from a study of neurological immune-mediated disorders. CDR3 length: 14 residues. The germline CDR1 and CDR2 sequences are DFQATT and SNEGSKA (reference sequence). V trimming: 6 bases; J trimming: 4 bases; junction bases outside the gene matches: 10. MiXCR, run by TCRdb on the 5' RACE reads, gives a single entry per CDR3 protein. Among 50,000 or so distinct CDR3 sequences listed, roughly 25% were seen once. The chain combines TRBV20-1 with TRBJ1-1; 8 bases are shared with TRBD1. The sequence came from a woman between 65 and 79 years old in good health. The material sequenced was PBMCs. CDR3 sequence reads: CSAIDRGRFTEAFF. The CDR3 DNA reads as TGCAGTGCCATTGACAGGGGCAGATTCACTGAAGCTTTCTTT.